The next 7 T cell receptor beta chains were all read from a single sample in a study of cytomegalovirus exposure and HLA in healthy donors. The method was immunoSEQ multiplex PCR; TCRdb's version includes in-frame clones alone and lacks a portion of them. Among around 300,000 clones listed, roughly 85% were seen once. The sample taken for sequencing was PBMCs. Receptor source: a young woman in good health and CMV-seronegative.

This clone was observed once. The rearrangement joins TRBV7-8 to TRBJ1-5, with 11 nucleotides matching TRBD1. Per germline, CDR1 SGHVS and CDR2 FQNEAQ. This CDR3 spans 17 amino acids. J was trimmed by 5 bases and V by 5 bases; bases with no gene match: 11. The CDR3: CASSPPDRGRADQPQHF. The CDR3 bases are TGTGCCAGCAGCCCCCCGGACAGGGGGCGAGCGGATCAGCCCCAGCATTTT. Drawing the rest from reference TRBV7-8 and TRBJ1-5, the complete variable domain is GAGVSQSPRYKVAKRGQDVALRCDPISGHVSLFWYQQALGQGPEFLTYFQNEAQLDKSGLPSDRFFAERPEGSVSTLKIQRTQQEDSAVYLCASSPPDRGRADQPQHFGDGTRLSIL.

This clone turned up a few times. J is TRBJ1-1 and V is TRBV7-2; the D gene is possibly TRBD1 (5 bases). CDR3 length: 13 residues. V lost 0 bases to trimming and J lost 9 bases, with 11 bases between them. Germline CDR1 reads SGHTA; CDR2 reads FQGNSA. The CDR3 loop reads CASSLAGAPQAFF. The CDR3 nucleotides read TGTGCCAGCAGCTTAGCAGGGGCTCCCCAAGCTTTCTTT.

The chain joins TRBV11-3 to TRBJ2-7; TRBD2 matches 7 bases. Per germline, CDR1 SGHNT and CDR2 YENEEA. Losses at the gene ends were 3 bases for V and 5 bases for J; bases not matched to a gene: 7. The CDR3 is 14 residues long. CDR3 sequence reads: CASSLGGSGHEQYF. In DNA, the CDR3 is TGTGCCAGCAGCTTGGGCGGGAGCGGGCACGAGCAGTACTTC. The full variable domain, completed using reference TRBV11-3 and TRBJ2-7, is EAGVVQSPRYKIIEKKQPVAFWCNPISGHNTLYWYLQNLGQGPELLIRYENEEAVDDSQLPKDRFSAERLKGVDSTLKIQPAELGDSAVYLCASSLGGSGHEQYFGPGTRLTVT.

The rearrangement joins TRBV7-2 to TRBJ2-7; D uncertain. This CDR3 region has 16 residues. Looked up from germline, CDR1 is SGHTA and CDR2 is FQGNSA. The V gene lost 1 base and the J gene lost 2 bases, with 15 bases spanning the gap. The CDR3 sequence: CASSLESRIRAYEQYF. As DNA, the CDR3 is TGTGCCAGCAGCTTAGAGTCTAGGATTCGGGCCTACGAGCAGTACTTC.

J is TRBJ1-1 and V is TRBV5-4; D is ambiguous. Between the trimmed V and J ends, which lost 0 bases and 2 bases, there was a span of 8 bases. The CDR3 has 14 amino acids. In germline, CDR1 is SGHNT, CDR2 YYREEE (reference sequence). The DNA for the CDR3 is TGTGCCAGCAGCTTGGGTACAGCCAACACTGAAGCTTTCTTT. Translating gives CASSLGTANTEAFF. Combining the CDR3 with reference TRBV5-4 and TRBJ1-1 gives the whole variable domain ETGVTQSPTHLIKTRGQQVTLRCSSQSGHNTVSWYQQALGQGPQFIFQYYREEENGRGNFPPRFSGLQFPNYSSELNVNALELDDSALYLCASSLGTANTEAFFGQGTRLTVV.

V is TRBV19 and J is TRBJ2-7, with D hard to call. Germline V gene lookup returns CDR1 LNHDA and CDR2 SQIVND (reference sequence). V shed 8 bases and J shed 5 bases, with 16 bases lying between them. This CDR3 has 13 residues. DNA of the CDR3: TGTGCCAGTTGCCCTATCACGCGGAACGAGCAGTACTTC. Protein: CASCPITRNEQYF.

The V call is TRBV9, the J call TRBJ2-7; D unclear. The CDR3 has 14 residues. V was pared by 0 bases and J by 2 bases, with 9 bases between. The V gene's germline CDR1 is SGDLS and CDR2 YYNGEE. The CDR3 protein is CASSVEERPYEQYF. The CDR3 coding sequence is TGTGCCAGCAGCGTAGAGGAGCGACCCTACGAGCAGTACTTC.